These 15 T cell receptor beta chains were sequenced from one sample in a study of shared clonotypes between healthy human individuals. The assay was immunoSEQ multiplex PCR, and TCRdb's table has in-frame clones only and misses some. The table lists over 950,000 clones, approximately 80% of them singletons. Source material: memory CD4+ T cells from PBMCs. Subset given: CD45RA-negative fraction. The source of these receptors is a man aged 18 to 29 in good health. Some clones in this sample may be carry-over from other donors' samples.

CDR3 sequence reads: CASSVQGAYGYTF. CDR3 sequence (DNA): TGTGCCAGCAGTGTCCAGGGGGCCTATGGCTACACCTTC. The chain has TRBV25-1 and TRBJ1-2; 8 nucleotides match TRBD1. V lost 4 bases and J lost 4; bases outside the gene matches: 2. The CDR3 runs to 13 residues. Germline V gives CDR1 MGHDK, CDR2 SYGVNS.

This clone was observed a few times. The rearrangement links TRBV28 to TRBJ1-1; a possible D gene is TRBD1 (6 bases). V shed 6 bases and J shed 3 bases, with 14 bases lying between them. This CDR3 is 14 amino acids long. Germline V gives CDR1 MDHEN, CDR2 SYDVKM. CDR3 nucleotides: TGTGCCAGCAGACACAGGGCGTCGGACACTGAAGCTTTCTTT. Protein sequence: CASRHRASDTEAFF. Drawing the rest from reference TRBV28 and TRBJ1-1, the complete variable domain is DVKVTQSSRYLVKRTGEKVFLECVQDMDHENMFWYRQDPGLGLRLIYFSYDVKMKEKGDIPEGYSVSREKKERFSLILESASTNQTSMYLCASRHRASDTEAFFGQGTRLTVV.

The chain links TRBV2 to TRBJ2-1, with 9 bases lining up with TRBD2. The V gene end was trimmed by 6 bases and the J gene end by 2 bases; junction bases not matched to a gene: 8. Looked up from germline, CDR1 is SNHLY and CDR2 is FYNNEI. This CDR3 contains 16 residues. CDR3 in DNA: TGTGCCAGCAGCGAAAGACTAGCGGCTACCTACAATGAGCAGTTCTTC. It specifies CASSERLAATYNEQFF.

Note on this clone: Other DNA sequences of this sample code for an identical CDR3. This chain connects TRBV7-9 to TRBJ2-3; 11 nucleotides line up with TRBD2. Germline V lookup: CDR1 SEHNR, CDR2 FQNEAQ (reference sequence). J was trimmed by 0 bases and V by 5 bases; bases with no gene match: 4. The CDR3 runs 16 residues. The DNA of the CDR3 is TGTGCCAGCAGCCCCGGGACTAGCGGAAGCACAGATACGCAGTATTTT. It specifies CASSPGTSGSTDTQYF.

The chain employs TRBV5-1 and TRBJ2-3; the match to TRBD2 covers 13 bases. Looked up from germline, CDR1 is SGHRS and CDR2 is YFSETQ. The CDR3 spans 16 residues. The trim removed 3 bases at V and 3 bases at J, leaving 4 bases unmatched. CDR3 sequence (DNA): TGCGCCAGCAGCTCCGGACTAGCGGGAGTTACAGATACGCAGTATTTT. Its translation: CASSSGLAGVTDTQYF.

This sequence joins TRBV2 and TRBJ1-5; D not certain. V lost 8 bases to trimming and J lost 3 bases, with 14 bases between them. This CDR3 comprises 14 residues. Germline V gene lookup returns CDR1 SNHLY and CDR2 FYNNEI. The CDR3 protein is CASSTYGINQPQHF. DNA of the CDR3: TGTGCCAGCTCAACCTATGGGATCAATCAGCCCCAGCATTTT.

The chain carries TRBV28 and TRBJ1-4; 7 positions agree with TRBD1. V gave up 5 bases and J gave up 1 base; unmatched junction bases: 4. This CDR3 spans 15 amino acids. Germline-derived CDR1 and CDR2 are MDHEN and SYDVKM. DNA for the CDR3: TGTGCCAGCAGTGGGCGACAGGGAACTAATGAAAAACTGTTTTTT. As protein: CASSGRQGTNEKLFF.

The chain links TRBV29-1 to TRBJ1-2, with 7 bases lining up with TRBD1. Germline CDR1 is SQVTM and CDR2 is ANQGSEA. The CDR3 runs 12 residues. The V and J ends lost 7 bases and 0 bases, in that order; junction bases with no gene match: 2. CDR3 bases: TGCAGCGCCGGACAGGCTAACTATGGCTACACCTTC. Protein: CSAGQANYGYTF.

The chain employs TRBV5-6 and TRBJ2-5; 12 nucleotides agree with TRBD2. There are 15 residues in the CDR3. Germline assignment: CDR1 SGHDT and CDR2 YYEEEE. The V segment lost 4 bases and the J segment 1 base; nucleotides outside the gene matches: 2. The DNA for the CDR3 is TGTGCCAGCAGCCCGGGACTAGCGGGCCAAGAGACCCAGTACTTC. It specifies CASSPGLAGQETQYF.

The chain has TRBV6-5 and TRBJ2-5; a possible D gene is TRBD2 (5 bases). Germline V gene sequence: CDR1 MNHEY, CDR2 SVGAGI. The length of the CDR3 is 13 residues. V was trimmed by 5 bases and J by 5 bases, leaving 12 bases between them. The CDR3 DNA reads as TGTGCCAGCAGTCGAGGGTTGCGTGAGACCCAGTACTTC. This gives the protein CASSRGLRETQYF.

The sample holds a few counts of this clone. This specimen includes other DNA sequences encoding the same CDR3. The CDR3 sequence: CASSLLGRWAYSNQPQHF. In DNA, the CDR3 is TGTGCCAGCAGTTTATTGGGTAGGTGGGCTTATAGCAATCAGCCCCAGCATTTT. This chain joins TRBV28 and TRBJ1-5; D not certain. V was shortened by 1 base and J by 0 bases, with 16 bases between the two germline ends. The CDR3 length is 18 residues. Germline V gene data show CDR1 as MDHEN and CDR2 as SYDVKM. Supplemented by reference TRBV28 and TRBJ1-5, the full variable domain reads DVKVTQSSRYLVKRTGEKVFLECVQDMDHENMFWYRQDPGLGLRLIYFSYDVKMKEKGDIPEGYSVSREKKERFSLILESASTNQTSMYLCASSLLGRWAYSNQPQHFGDGTRLSIL.

CDR3 loop: CASSVEGRTEAFF. The CDR3 region has the DNA TGTGCCAGCAGTGTTGAGGGGAGGACTGAAGCTTTCTTT. The rearrangement links TRBV2 to TRBJ1-1; tentative D call: TRBD1 (5 bases). CDR1 and CDR2 (germline): SNHLY, FYNNEI. This CDR3 comprises 13 residues. V lost 4 bases to trimming and J lost 5 bases, with 11 bases between them.

The J gene is TRBJ2-2, the V gene TRBV30; a possible D gene is TRBD2 (6 bases). This CDR3 contains 15 residues. Trimming removed 4 bases from V and 4 bases from J, with 16 bases in between. CDR1 and CDR2 from the germline V gene are GTSNPN and SVGIG (reference sequence). The CDR3 is CAWIYGGAATGELFF. The CDR3 DNA reads as TGTGCCTGGATCTACGGGGGAGCGGCCACCGGGGAGCTGTTTTTT.

A remark on this clone: A much bigger clone sits one base away, suggesting this may be a read error. The chain uses TRBV28 and TRBJ2-3, with TRBD2 matching 9 bases. The CDR3 has 16 amino acids. Germline CDR1 MDHEN, CDR2 SYDVKM. The CDR3 DNA follows: TGTGTCAGCAGTACCCCAGCGGGAGGAGCAACAGATACGCAGTATTTT. Encoded protein: CVSSTPAGGATDTQYF.

This clone was seen only a few times. The chain is built from TRBV12-5 and TRBJ1-1, with D perhaps matching TRBD1 (5 bases). Trimming removed 0 bases at V and 7 bases at J, with 18 bases between. The CDR3 extends over 16 amino acids. Germline V lookup: CDR1 LGHNT, CDR2 FRNRAP. CDR3 in amino acids: CASGLVPHGRGLEAFF. The CDR3 DNA reads TGTGCTAGTGGTTTGGTACCCCACGGGAGGGGTCTTGAAGCTTTCTTT.